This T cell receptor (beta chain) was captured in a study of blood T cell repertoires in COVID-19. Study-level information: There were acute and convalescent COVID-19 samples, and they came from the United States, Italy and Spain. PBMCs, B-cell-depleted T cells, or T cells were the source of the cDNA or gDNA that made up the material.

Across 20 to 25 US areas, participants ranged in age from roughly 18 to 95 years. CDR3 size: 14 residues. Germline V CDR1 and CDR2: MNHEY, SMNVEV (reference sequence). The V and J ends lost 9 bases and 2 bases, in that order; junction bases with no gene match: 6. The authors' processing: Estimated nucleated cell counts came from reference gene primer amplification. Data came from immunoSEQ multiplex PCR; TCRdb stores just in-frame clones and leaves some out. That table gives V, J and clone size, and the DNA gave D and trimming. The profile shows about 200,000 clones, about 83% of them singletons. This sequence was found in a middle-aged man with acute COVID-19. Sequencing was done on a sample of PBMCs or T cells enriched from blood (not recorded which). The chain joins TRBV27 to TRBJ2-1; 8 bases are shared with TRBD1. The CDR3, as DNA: TGTGCCAGTCACAGGGGGATGGCCTACAATGAGCAGTTCTTC. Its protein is CASHRGMAYNEQFF.